These 25 T cell receptor beta chains share one sample of origin, sequenced in a study of cytomegalovirus exposure and HLA in healthy donors (dated by TCRdb to the late 2010s). The library was obtained by the immunoSEQ multiplex PCR assay. For the multiplex PCR, a mixture combining 60 forward primers for TCR Vbeta segments and 13 reverse primers for TCR Jbeta segments was used. TCRdb's version of the immuneACCESS table is confined to in-frame rearrangements and falls short of the full clone set. An unresolved V gene accounts for under half of the shortfall where checked; the remainder is of unknown origin. The sample yields some 110,000 clones; roughly 80% were counted once. Of the sample, approximately 2.1% is held by the ten largest clones. Sequenced: PBMCs. The source is a man aged 30-40 years in good health and CMV-seronegative.

V gene TRBV2 combines with J gene TRBJ1-2; the D gene is possibly TRBD1 (6 bases). CDR1 SNHLY and CDR2 FYNNEI come from the germline V gene. Trimming stripped 6 bases from V and 8 bases from J, with 19 bases between. The CDR3 has 14 amino acids. CDR3 in DNA: TGTGCCAGCAGCCAGATCAGGGGAGCGAGGGGCTACACCTTC. This sequence encodes CASSQIRGARGYTF.

The gene calls are TRBV7-2 and TRBJ2-7; TRBD2 agrees at 10 bases. Germline CDR1 is SGHTA and CDR2 is FQGNSA. The V and J ends lost 4 bases and 5 bases, in that order; junction bases with no gene match: 8. This CDR3 is 15 amino acids long. The CDR3 region is CASSYGTSVSDEQYF. For the CDR3, the DNA is TGTGCCAGCAGCTATGGGACTAGCGTCTCTGACGAGCAGTACTTC.

The J gene is TRBJ1-4, the V gene TRBV4-1, with 8 bases fitting TRBD1. This CDR3 spans 16 amino acids. Looked up from germline, CDR1 is MGHRA and CDR2 is YSYEKL. V shed 7 bases and J 0 bases; nucleotides not matched to a gene: 7. CDR3 bases: TGCGCCAGCAATAACCGGGACAGGACAACTAATGAAAAACTGTTTTTT. It encodes CASNNRDRTTNEKLFF.

This clone has a handful of counts. The chain employs TRBV5-1 and TRBJ1-5, with 12 nucleotides matching TRBD1. The length of the CDR3 is 15 residues. In germline, CDR1 is SGHRS, CDR2 YFSETQ. V gave up 3 bases and J gave up 4 bases; unmatched junction bases: 2. The CDR3 sequence: CASSWDRGHNQPQHF. CDR3 DNA: TGCGCCAGCAGCTGGGACAGGGGGCATAATCAGCCCCAGCATTTT.

The chain's CDR3 is CASSPQTSGTTDTQYF. DNA of the CDR3: TGTGCCAGCAGTCCTCAGACTAGCGGTACCACAGATACGCAGTATTTT. The chain links TRBV28 to TRBJ2-3; 9 bases match TRBD2. V was pared by 5 bases and J by 2 bases, with 8 bases of the junction left unmatched. The CDR3 has 16 residues. Germline-derived CDR1 and CDR2 are MDHEN and SYDVKM.

The chain carries TRBV6-6 and TRBJ2-7; TRBD1 might be the D (6 bases). Germline V gene lookup returns CDR1 MNHNY and CDR2 SVGAGI (reference sequence). Deletions cut 5 bases from V and 1 base from J, with 9 bases between. This CDR3 contains 13 residues. CDR3 loop: CASSRDISYEQYF. The CDR3 DNA reads as TGTGCCAGCAGTAGGGACATTTCCTACGAGCAGTACTTC.

The V and J genes are TRBV28 and TRBJ2-5, with TRBD2 as a possible D gene (6 bases). The J call may not be correct, given that the DNA end is closer to TRBJ2-7. The CDR3 is made up of 14 amino acids. Germline V gene data show CDR1 as MDHEN and CDR2 as SYDVKM. The CDR3: CASSYRRDPYEQYF. The CDR3 nucleotides read TGTGCCAGCAGTTACAGGCGGGACCCCTACGAGCAGTACTTC.

The V and J genes are TRBV27 and TRBJ2-2; 11 bases fit TRBD1. CDR1 is MNHEY and CDR2 is SMNVEV in the germline V gene (reference sequence). V trimming: 6 bases; J trimming: 7 bases; junction bases outside the gene matches: 13. CDR3 length: 17 residues. CDR3 sequence reads: CASSPTLGQGAGGELFF. In DNA form, the CDR3 reads TGTGCCAGCAGCCCCACCCTCGGACAGGGGGCCGGCGGGGAGCTGTTTTTT.

The chain recombines TRBV6-1 with TRBJ2-7; perhaps TRBD2 as D (6 bases). The germline V and J ends were trimmed by 8 bases and 3 bases, with 17 bases remaining between them. There are 14 residues in the CDR3. Per germline, CDR1 MNHNS and CDR2 SASEGT. DNA of the CDR3: TGTGCCAGCCTGGGAGGCCAGGATATCTACGAGCAGTACTTC. This sequence encodes CASLGGQDIYEQYF.

This clone qualifies as medium-sized. This chain joins TRBV25-1 and TRBJ1-1; D is possibly TRBD1 (5 bases). Germline assignment: CDR1 MGHDK and CDR2 SYGVNS. This CDR3 comprises 14 residues. The V and J ends lost 2 bases and 1 base respectively, with 8 bases between them. The CDR3 is CASSEGGGNTEAFF. Written as DNA, the CDR3 is TGTGCCAGCAGTGAAGGCGGGGGGAACACTGAAGCTTTCTTT.

The V gene is TRBV7-2, the J gene TRBJ1-6; 8 bases fit TRBD1. V lost 5 bases, J lost 9 bases, and 3 bases stayed unmatched. Germline CDR1 reads SGHTA; CDR2 reads FQGNSA. This CDR3 region has 13 residues. The CDR3 here is CASSPDRGSPLHF. The CDR3 DNA reads TGTGCCAGCAGCCCCGACAGGGGTTCACCCCTCCACTTT.

This clone was recorded a few times. V is TRBV5-1 and J is TRBJ2-4; TRBD1 matches 7 bases. V gave up 4 bases and J gave up 5 bases; unmatched junction bases: 12. This CDR3 region has 16 residues. Germline values: CDR1 SGHRS, CDR2 YFSETQ. CDR3 in amino acids: CASSLDRAFSENIQYF. CDR3 bases: TGCGCCAGCAGCCTCGACAGGGCCTTTTCGGAAAACATTCAGTACTTC.

This clone was recorded only once. This rearrangement joins TRBV4-1 to TRBJ1-5; D not resolved. CDR1 MGHRA and CDR2 YSYEKL come from the germline V gene. This CDR3 comprises 15 residues. V gave up 1 base and J gave up 0 bases, with 7 bases separating them. The DNA for the CDR3 is TGCGCCAGCAGCCAAGTAAGTAGTAGCAATCAGCCCCAGCATTTT. This sequence encodes CASSQVSSSNQPQHF.

The genes are TRBV27 and TRBJ2-5; 7 bases fit TRBD2. V lost 5 bases to trimming and J lost 1 base; unmatched junction nucleotides: 10. Per germline, CDR1 MNHEY and CDR2 SMNVEV (reference sequence). This CDR3 has 16 residues. CDR3 bases: TGTGCCAGCAGTCCCCTCGGCGCGGGGGTCCAAGAGACCCAGTACTTC. Translation gives CASSPLGAGVQETQYF.

The CDR3 nucleotides read TGCGCCAGCAGCCAAGAATGGGGACAGGGGTACCACAATGAGCAGTTCTTC. Its translation: CASSQEWGQGYHNEQFF. The V call is TRBV4-1, the J call TRBJ2-1; 10 nucleotides match TRBD1. The CDR3 runs 17 residues. The junction had 7 bases not matched to a gene; V was cut back by 0 bases and J by 5 bases. Germline CDR1 and CDR2: MGHRA and YSYEKL.

V and J are TRBV2 and TRBJ1-6; TRBD1 is a possible D gene (5 bases). The CDR3 is made up of 15 amino acids. Germline V gene sequence: CDR1 SNHLY, CDR2 FYNNEI. The V end was cut by 7 bases, the J end by 5 bases, with 15 bases between. CDR3 DNA: TGTGCCAGCACCCCCGAACAGGCCAATAATTCACCCCTCCACTTT. This translates into CASTPEQANNSPLHF.

The V gene is TRBV18, the J gene TRBJ2-2; maybe TRBD2 (6 bases). CDR1 is KGHSH, CDR2 LQKENI, per germline. This CDR3 comprises 14 residues. V was clipped by 3 bases and J by 4 bases, with 9 bases between them. The CDR3 loop is CASSPGLRTGELFF. The DNA for the CDR3 is TGTGCCAGCTCACCGGGACTGCGCACCGGGGAGCTGTTTTTT.

This CDR3 is CASSDWTGKNTEAFF. CDR3 coding DNA: TGTGCCAGCAGTGACTGGACAGGGAAGAACACTGAAGCTTTCTTT. The rearrangement joins TRBV25-1 to TRBJ1-1; 8 nucleotides align to TRBD1. V shed 3 bases and J 1 base; nucleotides not matched to a gene: 4. From germline, CDR1 is MGHDK and CDR2 SYGVNS. CDR3 length equals 15 residues.

The CDR3 DNA sequence: TGTGCCAGCAGCTTAGCGTCAGGTCAGTACTTC. Translation gives CASSLASGQYF. The chain has TRBV7-2 and TRBJ2-4; D is unresolved. The CDR3 contains 11 residues. Germline V CDR1 and CDR2: SGHTA, FQGNSA. V was pared by 0 bases and J by 12 bases, with 6 bases between.

The V gene is TRBV7-2, the J gene TRBJ2-7, with 11 bases fitting TRBD2. The germline V gene has CDR1 SGHTA and CDR2 FQGNSA. The CDR3 sequence is 15 residues long. V shed 4 bases, J shed 4 bases, and the junction held 6 bases outside the gene matches. The CDR3 loop is CASSWSTSGVYEQYF. As DNA, the CDR3 is TGTGCCAGCAGCTGGTCGACTAGCGGGGTGTACGAGCAGTACTTC.

The V call is TRBV25-1, the J call TRBJ1-1; D call uncertain. Looked up from germline, CDR1 is MGHDK and CDR2 is SYGVNS. This CDR3 comprises 12 residues. V was pared by 4 bases and J by 5 bases, with 8 bases between. Here the CDR3 DNA reads TGTGCCAGCAGTGCACAGTATACTGAAGCTTTCTTT. It is translated as CASSAQYTEAFF.

Concerning this clone itself: The same CDR3 arises from other DNA sequences in this sample as well. The rearrangement joins TRBV6-5 to TRBJ1-6; 9 bases are a match to TRBD1. There are 15 residues in the CDR3. Per germline, CDR1 MNHEY and CDR2 SVGAGI. The ends lost 0 bases at V and 6 bases at J; junction bases unmatched: 0. The DNA of the CDR3 is TGTGCCAGCAGTTACTCGGGACAGGGTAATTCACCCCTCCACTTT. Translation gives CASSYSGQGNSPLHF.

This clone was seen more than once but under ten times. The rearrangement links TRBV5-4 to TRBJ1-4; D gene unclear. CDR3 size: 14 residues. Germline V gives CDR1 SGHNT, CDR2 YYREEE (reference sequence). The V end lost 1 base, the J end lost 1 base, and 5 bases lay between the germline ends. In DNA form, the CDR3 reads TGTGCCAGCAGCTTGCGAGGAACTAATGAAAAACTGTTTTTT. Its protein product is CASSLRGTNEKLFF.

The chain recombines TRBV25-1 with TRBJ2-5; perhaps TRBD1 as D (6 bases). Trimming took off 4 bases at V and 3 bases at J, with 12 bases between the two ends. CDR3 length: 14 amino acids. CDR1 is MGHDK, CDR2 SYGVNS, per germline. The CDR3 nucleotides read TGTGCCAGCAGTGTAGGACAGAATAAAGAGACCCAGTACTTC. Translating it yields CASSVGQNKETQYF.

The rearrangement joins TRBV12-5 to TRBJ2-1, with D perhaps TRBD2 (6 bases). CDR3 length equals 11 residues. Germline V CDR1 and CDR2: LGHNT, FRNRAP. Trimming cost V 5 bases and J 12 bases, with 11 bases left between them. Here the CDR3 reads CASGHKEGQFF. CDR3 nucleotides: TGTGCTAGTGGTCATAAGGAGGGGCAGTTCTTC.